These T cell receptor beta chains were read from a single sample in a study of blood T cells in healthy people across ages. TCRdb redid the calling of the 5' RACE reads with MiXCR, one entry per CDR3 protein. The sample includes some 760,000 distinct CDR3 sequences, around a quarter of them seen just once. This same sample was also part of a study on T cells of mothers and their children.

Sequencing was done on a sample of blood. Source of these receptors: a boy younger than 18 in good health. Both conserved end residues are part of each CDR3. A D gene is named only where the DNA matches it firmly. Clone size appears in some rows only: once, few, many, or a class for an expanded clone.

clone size	J gene	D gene	V gene	CDR3 protein	CDR3 DNA
NA	TRBJ2-7	NA	TRBV29-1	CSVGNTGSEQYF	TGCAGCGTTGGAAACACAGGAAGCGAGCAGTACTTC
NA	TRBJ2-1	TRBD2	TRBV29-1	CSVEGARYDSGGNEQFF	TGCAGCGTTGAAGGGGCCCGTTATGATTCGGGGGGCAATGAGCAGTTCTTC
NA	TRBJ2-7	TRBD1	TRBV29-1	CSVRTGERYEQYF	TGCAGCGTGAGGACAGGGGAGCGCTACGAGCAGTACTTC
few	TRBJ2-1	NA	TRBV6-2/TRBV6-3	CASSYSLGGQFF	TGTGCCAGCAGTTACTCGCTGGGGGGGCAGTTCTTC
NA	TRBJ2-7	TRBD1	TRBV12-3/TRBV12-4	CASRRDRTYEQYF	TGTGCCAGCAGGAGGGACAGGACCTACGAGCAGTACTTC
NA	TRBJ2-7	NA	TRBV14	CVSSQVGAAFHEQYF	TGTGTCAGCAGCCAAGTAGGAGCGGCCTTCCACGAGCAGTACTTC
NA	TRBJ2-7	TRBD1	TRBV7-6	CASSVGTGACEQYF	TGTGCCAGCAGCGTAGGGACAGGAGCCTGCGAGCAGTACTTC
NA	TRBJ2-5	NA	TRBV4-3	CASSQDEGETQYF	TGCGCCAGCAGCCAAGATGAGGGAGAGACCCAGTACTTC
once	TRBJ2-5	NA	TRBV20-1	CSARRPGTPGESQYF	TGCAGTGCTAGGCGGCCAGGGACTCCGGGGGAGTCCCAGTACTTC
NA	TRBJ2-5	NA	TRBV6-5	CATQGGGRETQYF	TGTGCCACTCAAGGGGGTGGAAGAGAGACCCAGTACTTC
few	TRBJ1-5	NA	TRBV11-3	CASSLRLIGSGQPQHF	TGTGCCAGCAGCTTGCGGCTGATAGGATCGGGGCAGCCCCAGCATTTT
NA	TRBJ1-1	NA	TRBV20-1	CSAPTDMNTEAFF	TGCAGTGCCCCGACGGACATGAACACTGAAGCTTTCTTT
NA	TRBJ1-1	NA	TRBV4-1	CASSQVSGAQTEAFF	TGCGCCAGCAGCCAAGTTTCAGGGGCTCAAACTGAAGCTTTCTTT
few	TRBJ2-7	TRBD2	TRBV7-2	CASASGVKGGNEQYF	TGTGCCAGCGCTAGCGGGGTTAAAGGGGGGAACGAGCAGTACTTC
few	TRBJ2-2	TRBD2	TRBV4-3	CASSQDRRSAGASGELFF	TGCGCCAGCAGCCAAGATAGGAGGTCAGCGGGAGCTTCCGGGGAGCTGTTTTTT
NA	TRBJ2-3	TRBD2	TRBV9	CASSVASGGVTDTQYF	TGCGCCAGCAGCGTAGCTAGCGGGGGGGTTACAGATACGCAGTATTTT
NA	TRBJ1-2	NA	TRBV20-1	CSAIENGYTF	TGCAGTGCTATCGAAAATGGCTACACCTTC
NA	TRBJ2-5	NA	TRBV10-3	CTISEVGQGKETQYF	TGTACCATCAGTGAGGTGGGGCAGGGAAAAGAGACCCAGTACTTC
few	TRBJ2-3	TRBD2	TRBV7-2	CASSNLAGVFDTQYF	TGTGCCAGCAGCAATCTAGCGGGAGTCTTTGATACGCAGTATTTT
few	TRBJ2-5	NA	TRBV6-6	CASSYGREQETQYF	TGTGCCAGCAGTTACGGCAGGGAACAAGAGACCCAGTACTTC
NA	TRBJ2-1	NA	TRBV9	CASSPTDLGWNEQFF	TGTGCCAGCAGCCCCACGGACTTAGGATGGAATGAGCAGTTCTTC
NA	TRBJ2-1	NA	TRBV24-1	CATTDIDRNEQFF	TGTGCCACCACCGACATCGACCGCAATGAGCAGTTCTTC